The clone carrying this T cell receptor beta chain occurred many times. Its antigen is still unknown. Through a sample-barcoded 5' primer and a J-beta primer mix, a second PCR was run for about 6 to 11 cycles. TCRdb called the 5' RACE reads again in MiXCR, with one record for every CDR3 protein. The sample includes over a million distinct CDR3 sequences, 40% to 50% of them seen just once. CDR3 length: 13 amino acids. Germline V lookup: CDR1 DFQATT, CDR2 SNEGSKA (reference sequence). Trimming pared 6 bases from V and 4 bases from J, leaving 14 bases between. The data were taken from a study of blood T cells in healthy people across ages. Study outcomes and limitations: Age advanced and TCR beta diversity per million T cells fell, roughly linearly. Naive and antigen-experienced cells could not be conclusively compared, given unsorted PBMCs.

Samples each yielded at least 5 micrograms of total RNA. The genes are TRBV20-1 and TRBJ2-3; a possible D gene is TRBD1 (5 bases). Source material: blood. The TCR sequence derives from a woman under 30 in good health. The CDR3 DNA follows: TGCAGTGCCCCACCTCAGGGTCCAGATACGCAGTATTTT. It is translated as CSAPPQGPDTQYF.